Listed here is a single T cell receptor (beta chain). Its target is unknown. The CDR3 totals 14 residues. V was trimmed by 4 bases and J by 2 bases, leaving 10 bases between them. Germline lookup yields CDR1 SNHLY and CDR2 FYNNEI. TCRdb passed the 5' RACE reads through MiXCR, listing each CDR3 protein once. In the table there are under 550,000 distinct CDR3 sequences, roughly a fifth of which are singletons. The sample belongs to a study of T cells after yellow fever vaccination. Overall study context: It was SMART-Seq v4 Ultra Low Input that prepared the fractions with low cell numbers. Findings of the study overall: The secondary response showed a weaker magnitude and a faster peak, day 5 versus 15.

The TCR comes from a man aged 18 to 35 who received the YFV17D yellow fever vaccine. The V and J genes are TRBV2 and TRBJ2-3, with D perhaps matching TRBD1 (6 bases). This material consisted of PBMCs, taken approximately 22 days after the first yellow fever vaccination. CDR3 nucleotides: TGTGCCAGCAGTGCAACAGGGAACACAGATACGCAGTATTTT. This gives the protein CASSATGNTDTQYF.